This record looks at one TCR beta chain sequence and its context. The data belong to a study of blood T cell repertoires in COVID-19. Trimming took 6 bases from V and 7 from J, leaving 16 bases between them. Looked up from germline, CDR1 is MGHDK and CDR2 is SYGVNS. CDR3 length equals 14 residues. In the original analysis: Nucleated cell number was recorded as an estimate derived from reference gene primer amplification. Sequenced by immunoSEQ multiplex PCR; TCRdb stores in-frame clones only, minus some. The V and J calls and clone size come from that table; D and trimming were worked out from the DNA. The repertoire holds about 220,000 clones, with around 81% as singletons.

This chain joins TRBV25-1 and TRBJ1-5, with D perhaps matching TRBD1 (6 bases). Sequenced input: peripheral blood. This TCR came from a human donor in a cohort sampled during active COVID-19. The CDR3 sequence is CASSGRGGKQPQHF. Written as DNA, the CDR3 is TGTGCCAGCAGCGGTAGAGGGGGTAAACAGCCCCAGCATTTT.